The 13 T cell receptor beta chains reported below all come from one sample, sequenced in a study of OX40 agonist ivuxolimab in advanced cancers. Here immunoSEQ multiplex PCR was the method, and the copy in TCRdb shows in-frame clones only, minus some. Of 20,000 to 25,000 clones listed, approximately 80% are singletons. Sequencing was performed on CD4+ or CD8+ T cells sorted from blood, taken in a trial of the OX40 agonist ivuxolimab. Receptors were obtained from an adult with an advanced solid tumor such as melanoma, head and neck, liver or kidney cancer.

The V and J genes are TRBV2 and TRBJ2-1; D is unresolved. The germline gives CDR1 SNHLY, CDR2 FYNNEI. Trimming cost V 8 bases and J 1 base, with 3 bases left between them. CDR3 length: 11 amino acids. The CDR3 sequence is CASLSYNEQFF. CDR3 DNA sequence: TGTGCCAGCCTTTCCTACAATGAGCAGTTCTTC.

CDR3 sequence: CASSRRYQETQYF. In DNA form, the CDR3 reads TGTGCCAGCTCAAGACGGTACCAAGAGACCCAGTACTTC. V gene TRBV18 combines with J gene TRBJ2-5, with D unresolved. Trimming shortened V by 5 bases and J by 0 bases, and 7 bases separated the two germline ends. CDR3 length: 13 residues. Germline values: CDR1 KGHSH, CDR2 LQKENI.

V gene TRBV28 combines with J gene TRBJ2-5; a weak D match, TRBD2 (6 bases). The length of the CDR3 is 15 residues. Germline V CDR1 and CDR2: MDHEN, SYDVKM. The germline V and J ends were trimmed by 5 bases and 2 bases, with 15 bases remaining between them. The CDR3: CASSAGLSNQETQYF. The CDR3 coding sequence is TGTGCCAGCAGTGCGGGACTTTCAAATCAAGAGACCCAGTACTTC.

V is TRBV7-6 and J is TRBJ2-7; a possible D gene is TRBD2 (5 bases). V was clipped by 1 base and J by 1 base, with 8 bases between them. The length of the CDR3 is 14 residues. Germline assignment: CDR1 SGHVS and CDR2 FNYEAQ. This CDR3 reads CASSLGSGSYEQYF. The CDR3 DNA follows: TGTGCCAGCAGCTTAGGAAGCGGATCCTACGAGCAGTACTTC. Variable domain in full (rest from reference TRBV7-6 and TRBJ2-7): GAGVSQSPRYKVTKRGQDVALRCDPISGHVSLYWYRQALGQGPEFLTYFNYEAQQDKSGLPNDRFSAERPEGSISTLTIQRTEQRDSAMYRCASSLGSGSYEQYFGPGTRLTVT.

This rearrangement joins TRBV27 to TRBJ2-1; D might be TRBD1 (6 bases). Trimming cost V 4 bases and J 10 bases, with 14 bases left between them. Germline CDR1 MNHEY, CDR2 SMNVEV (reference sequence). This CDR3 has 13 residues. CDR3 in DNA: TGTGCCAGCAGTTCAAACAGGGTCAGGGAGCAGTTCTTC. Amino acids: CASSSNRVREQFF.

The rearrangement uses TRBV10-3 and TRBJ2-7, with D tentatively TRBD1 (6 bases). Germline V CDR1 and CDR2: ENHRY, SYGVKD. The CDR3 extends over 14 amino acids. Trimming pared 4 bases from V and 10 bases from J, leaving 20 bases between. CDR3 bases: TGTGCCATCAGTGGTACTAGGGACACCCTTCATCAGTACTTC. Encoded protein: CAISGTRDTLHQYF.

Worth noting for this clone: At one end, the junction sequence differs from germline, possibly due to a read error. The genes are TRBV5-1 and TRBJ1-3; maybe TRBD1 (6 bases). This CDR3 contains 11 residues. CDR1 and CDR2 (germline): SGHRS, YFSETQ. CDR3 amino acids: CASSLGTEINF. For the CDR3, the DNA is TGCGCCAGCAGCTTGGGGACAGAAATCAATTTT. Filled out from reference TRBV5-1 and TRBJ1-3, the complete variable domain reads KAGVTQTPRYLIKTRGQQVTLSCSPISGHRSVSWYQQTPGQGLQFLFEYFSETQRNKGNFPGRFSGRQFSNSRSEMNVSTLELGDSALYLCASSLGTEINFGEGSWLTVV.

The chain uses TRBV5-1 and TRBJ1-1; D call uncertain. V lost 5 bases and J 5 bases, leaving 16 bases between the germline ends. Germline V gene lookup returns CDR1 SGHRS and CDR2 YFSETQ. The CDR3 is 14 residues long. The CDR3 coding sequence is TGCGCCAGCAGTTACTTGGCGGCGGGTACTGAAGCTTTCTTT. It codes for CASSYLAAGTEAFF.

CDR3 nucleotides: TGTGCCAGCAGCCTTGGGTCTATCCTAAAACTGTTTTTT. This encodes CASSLGSILKLFF. The chain employs TRBV5-6 and TRBJ1-4, with D unresolved. CDR1 SGHDT and CDR2 YYEEEE come from the germline V gene. V lost 4 bases and J 10 bases, leaving 14 bases between the germline ends. The CDR3 contains 13 residues.

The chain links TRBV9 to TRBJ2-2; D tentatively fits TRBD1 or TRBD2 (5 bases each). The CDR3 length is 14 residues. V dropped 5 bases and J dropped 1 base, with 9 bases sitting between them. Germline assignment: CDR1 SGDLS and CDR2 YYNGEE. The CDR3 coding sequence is TGTGCCAGCAGGGGGGTCCTGAACACCGGGGAGCTGTTTTTT. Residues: CASRGVLNTGELFF.

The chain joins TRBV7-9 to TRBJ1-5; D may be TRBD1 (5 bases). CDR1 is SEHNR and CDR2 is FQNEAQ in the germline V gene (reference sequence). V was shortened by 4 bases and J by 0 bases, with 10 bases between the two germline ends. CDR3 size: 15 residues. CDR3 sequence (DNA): TGTGCCAGCAGCTCGACAGAGAATAGCAATCAGCCCCAGCATTTT. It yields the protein CASSSTENSNQPQHF.

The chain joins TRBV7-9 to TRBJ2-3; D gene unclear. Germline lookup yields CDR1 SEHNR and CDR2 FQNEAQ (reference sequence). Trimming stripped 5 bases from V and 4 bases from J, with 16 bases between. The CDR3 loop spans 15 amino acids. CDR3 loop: CASSNGPEQPDTQYF. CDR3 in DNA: TGTGCCAGCAGCAACGGCCCGGAGCAGCCAGATACGCAGTATTTT.

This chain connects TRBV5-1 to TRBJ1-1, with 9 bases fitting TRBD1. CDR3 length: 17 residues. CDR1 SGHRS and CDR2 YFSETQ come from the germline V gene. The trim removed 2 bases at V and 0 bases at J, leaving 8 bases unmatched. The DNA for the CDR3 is TGCGCCAGCAGCTTACAGGGACAGGGAGGATTGAACACTGAAGCTTTCTTT. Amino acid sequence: CASSLQGQGGLNTEAFF.